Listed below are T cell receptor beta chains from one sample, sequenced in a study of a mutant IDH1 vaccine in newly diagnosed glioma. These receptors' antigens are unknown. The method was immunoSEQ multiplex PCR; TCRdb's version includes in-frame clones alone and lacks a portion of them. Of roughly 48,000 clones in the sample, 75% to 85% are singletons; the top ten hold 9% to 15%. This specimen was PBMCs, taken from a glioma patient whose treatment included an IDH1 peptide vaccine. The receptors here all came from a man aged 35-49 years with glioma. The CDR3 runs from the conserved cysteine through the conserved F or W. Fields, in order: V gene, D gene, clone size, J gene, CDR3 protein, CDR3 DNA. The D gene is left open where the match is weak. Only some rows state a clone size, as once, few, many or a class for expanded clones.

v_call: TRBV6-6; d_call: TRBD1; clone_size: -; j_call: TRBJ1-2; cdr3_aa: CATGGSAYGYTF; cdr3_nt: TGTGCCACAGGGGGGTCGGCCTATGGCTACACCTTC
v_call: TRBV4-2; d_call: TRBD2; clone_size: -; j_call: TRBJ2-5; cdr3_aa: CASSQDRAGEETQYF; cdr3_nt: TGTGCCAGCAGCCAAGATAGGGCGGGGGAAGAGACCCAGTACTTC
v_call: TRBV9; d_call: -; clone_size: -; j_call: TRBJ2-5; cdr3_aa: CASSVAVAGETQYF; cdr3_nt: TGTGCCAGCAGCGTAGCTGTTGCAGGGGAGACCCAGTACTTC
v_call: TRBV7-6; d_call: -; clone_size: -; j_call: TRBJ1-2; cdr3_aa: CASSAPGQGYTF; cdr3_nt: TGTGCCAGCAGCGCCCCAGGGCAGGGCTACACCTTC
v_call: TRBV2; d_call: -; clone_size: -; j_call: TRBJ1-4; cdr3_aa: CASSGELGGNEKLFF; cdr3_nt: TGTGCCAGCAGTGGGGAGTTGGGGGGGAATGAAAAACTGTTTTTT
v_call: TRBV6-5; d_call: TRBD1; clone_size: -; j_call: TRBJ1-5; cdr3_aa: CASRETGGGNQPQHF; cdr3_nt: TGTGCCAGCAGGGAAACAGGGGGTGGCAATCAGCCCCAGCATTTT
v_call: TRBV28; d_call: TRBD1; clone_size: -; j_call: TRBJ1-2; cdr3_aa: CASSEDRGRIHGYTF; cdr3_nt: TGTGCCAGCAGTGAAGACAGGGGGCGTATCCATGGCTACACCTTC
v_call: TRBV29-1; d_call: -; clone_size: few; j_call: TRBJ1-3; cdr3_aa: CSVEEGGRNTIYF; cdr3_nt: TGCAGCGTAGAGGAAGGTGGTAGGAACACCATATATTTT
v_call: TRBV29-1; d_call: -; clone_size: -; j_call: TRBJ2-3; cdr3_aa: CSVKGGSTDTQYF; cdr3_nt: TGCAGCGTTAAGGGGGGCAGCACAGATACGCAGTATTTT
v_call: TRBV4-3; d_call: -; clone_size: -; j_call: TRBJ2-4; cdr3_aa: CASSQGHSGGNIQYF; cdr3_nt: TGCGCCAGCAGCCAGGGGCATAGCGGAGGGAACATTCAGTACTTC
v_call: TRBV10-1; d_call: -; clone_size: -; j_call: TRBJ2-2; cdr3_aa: CASSESRRGDVGELFF; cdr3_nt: TGCGCCAGCAGTGAGTCTCGAAGGGGGGATGTCGGGGAGCTGTTTTTT
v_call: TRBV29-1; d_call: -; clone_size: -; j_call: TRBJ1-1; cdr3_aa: CSVGDLEPGGEAFF; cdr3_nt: TGCAGCGTGGGAGATCTAGAACCTGGGGGGGAAGCTTTCTTT
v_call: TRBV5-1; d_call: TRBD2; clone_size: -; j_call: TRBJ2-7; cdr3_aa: CASSLADSSYEQYF; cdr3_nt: TGCGCCAGCAGTCTAGCGGATAGCTCCTACGAGCAGTACTTC
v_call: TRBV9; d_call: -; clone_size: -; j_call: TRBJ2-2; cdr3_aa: CASREGQRGTGELFF; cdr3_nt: TGTGCCAGCAGGGAGGGACAAAGGGGCACCGGGGAGCTGTTTTTT
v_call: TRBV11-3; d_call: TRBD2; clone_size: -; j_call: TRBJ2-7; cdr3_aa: CASSLGGRDYEQYF; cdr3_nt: TGTGCCAGCAGCTTAGGCGGGAGAGACTACGAGCAGTACTTC
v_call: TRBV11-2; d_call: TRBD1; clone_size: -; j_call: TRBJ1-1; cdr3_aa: CASSLGVGTGGGEAFF; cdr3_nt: TGTGCCAGCAGCTTAGGGGTCGGGACAGGGGGCGGTGAAGCTTTCTTT
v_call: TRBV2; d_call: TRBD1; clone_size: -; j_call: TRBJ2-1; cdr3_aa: CASDRDRVSGEQFF; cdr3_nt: TGTGCCAGTGACCGGGACAGGGTTAGCGGTGAGCAGTTCTTC
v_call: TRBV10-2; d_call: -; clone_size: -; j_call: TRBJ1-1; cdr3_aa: CASSESTQAFF; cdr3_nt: TGCGCCAGCAGTGAGTCGACACAAGCTTTCTTT
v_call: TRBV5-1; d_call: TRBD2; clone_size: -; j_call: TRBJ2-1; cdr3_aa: CASSLLGRAVNEQFF; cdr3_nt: TGCGCCAGCAGCTTGCTCGGGAGGGCCGTCAATGAGCAGTTCTTC
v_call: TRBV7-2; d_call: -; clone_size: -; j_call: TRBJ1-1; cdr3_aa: CASSLSDFGTPRDTEAFF; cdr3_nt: TGTGCCAGCAGCTTATCGGATTTTGGCACGCCGAGGGACACTGAAGCTTTCTTT
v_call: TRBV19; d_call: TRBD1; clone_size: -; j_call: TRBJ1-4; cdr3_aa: CASSGSGQGYEKLFF; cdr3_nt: TGTGCCAGTAGTGGATCGGGACAGGGGTATGAAAAACTGTTTTTT
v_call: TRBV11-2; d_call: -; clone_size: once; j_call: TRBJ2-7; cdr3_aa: CASSLPGSGEQYF; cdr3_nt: TGTGCCAGCAGCTTACCGGGGTCGGGCGAGCAGTACTTC
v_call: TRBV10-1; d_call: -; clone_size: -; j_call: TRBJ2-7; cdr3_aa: CASSFSSYEQYF; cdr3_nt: TGCGCCAGCAGCTTTAGCTCCTACGAGCAGTACTTC
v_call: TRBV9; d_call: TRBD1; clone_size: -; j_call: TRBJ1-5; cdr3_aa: CASSVDGDSSNQPQHF; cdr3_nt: TGTGCCAGCAGCGTAGATGGGGACAGTAGCAATCAGCCCCAGCATTTT
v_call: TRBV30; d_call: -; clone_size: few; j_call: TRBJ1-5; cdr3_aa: CAWSSEGNQAQHF; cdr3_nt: TGTGCCTGGAGTTCGGAGGGCAATCAGGCCCAGCATTTT
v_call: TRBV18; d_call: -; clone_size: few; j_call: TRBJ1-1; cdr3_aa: CASSPSGGMNTEAFF; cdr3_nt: TGTGCCAGCTCACCATCTGGGGGTATGAACACTGAAGCTTTCTTT
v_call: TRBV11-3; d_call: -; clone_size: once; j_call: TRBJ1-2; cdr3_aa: CASSPRTDNYGYTF; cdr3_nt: TGTGCCAGCAGCCCCCGGACGGATAACTATGGCTACACCTTC
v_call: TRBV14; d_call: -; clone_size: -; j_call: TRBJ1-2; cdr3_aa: CARRHYGYTF; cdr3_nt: TGTGCCAGGAGACACTATGGCTACACCTTC